What follows describes a single TCR beta chain. Its specificity is unknown. This could be a read error, since a much larger clone is one nucleotide away. MiXCR was run by TCRdb on the PCR reads, yielding one entry per CDR3 protein. Here the sample spans approximately 100,000 distinct CDR3 sequences, roughly a third being singletons. These data belong to a study of molecular identifiers for immune sequencing clone quantification. Findings of the study overall: Naive cells had under 1% of molecules in clones above 20 RNA copies, effectors over 98%.

Germline CDR1 is LGHNA and CDR2 is YSLEER. The CDR3 totals 15 residues. The receptor was isolated from a human donor in good health. Some libraries in this study had Jurkat cell RNA spiked in. The chain combines TRBV4-3 with TRBJ1-4; D gene unclear. Sequenced sample: naive CD8+ T cells from blood, with Jurkat cell RNA spiked in. Subset reported: FACS-sorted CD8+CD4-CCR7+CD45RA+ naive T cells. The DNA of the CDR3 is TGCGCCAGCAGCCAAGCGGGGTTTTTTAATGAAAAACTGATTTTT. It translates to CASSQAGFFNEKLIF.